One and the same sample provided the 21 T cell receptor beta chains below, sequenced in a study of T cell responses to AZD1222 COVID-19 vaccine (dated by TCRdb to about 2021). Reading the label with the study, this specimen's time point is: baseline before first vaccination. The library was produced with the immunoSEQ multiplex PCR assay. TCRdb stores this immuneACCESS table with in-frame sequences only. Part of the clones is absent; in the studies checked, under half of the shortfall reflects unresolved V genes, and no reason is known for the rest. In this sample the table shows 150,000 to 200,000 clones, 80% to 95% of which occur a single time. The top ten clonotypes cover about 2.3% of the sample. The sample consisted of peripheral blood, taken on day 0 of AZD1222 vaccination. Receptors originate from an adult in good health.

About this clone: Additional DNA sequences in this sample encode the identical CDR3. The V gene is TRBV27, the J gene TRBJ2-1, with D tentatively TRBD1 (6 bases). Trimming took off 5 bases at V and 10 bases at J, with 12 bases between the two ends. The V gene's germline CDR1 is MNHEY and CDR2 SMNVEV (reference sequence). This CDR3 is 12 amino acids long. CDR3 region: CASSPTGSEQFF. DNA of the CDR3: TGTGCCAGCAGTCCTACAGGGAGCGAGCAGTTCTTC.

CDR3 in amino acids: CAWSVQGADEKLFF. DNA of the CDR3: TGTGCCTGGAGTGTCCAGGGGGCGGATGAAAAACTGTTTTTT. The gene calls are TRBV30 and TRBJ1-4, with TRBD1 matching 8 bases. The CDR3 runs 14 residues. Trimming removed 0 bases from V and 6 bases from J; junction bases left unmatched: 3. From germline, CDR1 is GTSNPN and CDR2 SVGIG (reference sequence). The entire variable domain, with the rest obtained from reference TRBV30 and TRBJ1-4, is as follows: SQTIHQWPATLVQPVGSPLSLECTVEGTSNPNLYWYRQAAGRGLQLLFYSVGIGQISSEVPQNLSASRPQDRQFILSSKKLLLSDSGFYLCAWSVQGADEKLFFGSGTQLSVL.

CDR3 in amino acids: CASSGSLYGYTF. The CDR3 coding sequence is TGTGCCAGCAGTGGGAGCCTCTATGGCTACACCTTC. The chain recombines TRBV2 with TRBJ1-2; D uncertain. The V gene's germline CDR1 is SNHLY and CDR2 FYNNEI. Trimming cost V 4 bases and J 4 bases, with 7 bases left between them. The CDR3 is 12 amino acids.

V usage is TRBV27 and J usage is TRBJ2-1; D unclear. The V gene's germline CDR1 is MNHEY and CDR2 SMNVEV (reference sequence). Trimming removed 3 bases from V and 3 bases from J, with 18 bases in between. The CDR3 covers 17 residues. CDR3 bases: TGTGCCAGCAGTTTTAATAGAGGTCGGCAGGTCTACAATGAGCAGTTCTTC. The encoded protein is CASSFNRGRQVYNEQFF.

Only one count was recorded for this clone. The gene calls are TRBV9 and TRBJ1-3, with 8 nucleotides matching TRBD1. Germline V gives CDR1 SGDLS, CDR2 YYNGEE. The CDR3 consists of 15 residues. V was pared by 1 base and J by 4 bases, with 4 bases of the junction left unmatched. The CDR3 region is CASSVSDRVGNTIYF. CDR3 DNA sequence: TGTGCCAGCAGCGTATCGGACAGGGTCGGAAACACCATATATTTT.

DNA of the CDR3: TGTGCCAGCAGCTCCTCTGAGGGCAGAGCATACAATGAGCAGTTCTTC. It translates to CASSSSEGRAYNEQFF. The J gene is TRBJ2-1, the V gene TRBV7-8; tentative D call: TRBD2 (5 bases). Trimming left V 4 bases short and J 4 bases short, with 17 bases between. The CDR3 spans 16 residues. The germline CDR1 and CDR2 sequences are SGHVS and FQNEAQ. The whole variable domain, remainder taken from reference TRBV7-8 and TRBJ2-1, is GAGVSQSPRYKVAKRGQDVALRCDPISGHVSLFWYQQALGQGPEFLTYFQNEAQLDKSGLPSDRFFAERPEGSVSTLKIQRTQQEDSAVYLCASSSSEGRAYNEQFFGPGTRLTVL.

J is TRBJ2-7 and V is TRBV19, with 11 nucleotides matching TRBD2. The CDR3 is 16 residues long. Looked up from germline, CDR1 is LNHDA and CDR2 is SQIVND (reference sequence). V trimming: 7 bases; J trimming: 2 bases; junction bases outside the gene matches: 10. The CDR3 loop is CASKAPFSGRAYEQYF. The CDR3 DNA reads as TGTGCCAGTAAGGCCCCCTTTAGCGGGAGGGCCTACGAGCAGTACTTC.

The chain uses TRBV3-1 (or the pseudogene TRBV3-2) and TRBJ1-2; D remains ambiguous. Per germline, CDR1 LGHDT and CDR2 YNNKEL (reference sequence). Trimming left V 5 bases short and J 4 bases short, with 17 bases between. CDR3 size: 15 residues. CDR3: CASSIGAGGFYGYTF. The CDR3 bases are TGTGCCAGCAGCATAGGCGCGGGTGGATTCTATGGCTACACCTTC.

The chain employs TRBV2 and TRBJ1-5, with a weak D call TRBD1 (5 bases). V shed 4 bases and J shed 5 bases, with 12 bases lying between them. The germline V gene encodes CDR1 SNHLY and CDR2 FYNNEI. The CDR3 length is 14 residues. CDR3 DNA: TGTGCCAGCAGTGGGACGGGGGACGATCAGCCCCAGCATTTT. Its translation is CASSGTGDDQPQHF.

CDR3 residues: CAISVGGTLSTDTQYF. The CDR3 DNA reads as TGTGCCATCAGTGTCGGGGGAACTCTAAGCACAGATACGCAGTATTTT. The V and J genes are TRBV10-3 and TRBJ2-3, with D perhaps matching TRBD2 (6 bases). CDR1 is ENHRY and CDR2 is SYGVKD in the germline V gene. V shed 4 bases and J shed 0 bases, with 14 bases lying between them. There are 16 residues in the CDR3.

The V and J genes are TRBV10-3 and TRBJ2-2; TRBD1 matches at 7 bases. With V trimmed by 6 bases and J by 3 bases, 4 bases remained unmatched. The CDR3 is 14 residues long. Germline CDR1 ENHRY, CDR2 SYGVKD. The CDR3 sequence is CAISQGVDTGELFF. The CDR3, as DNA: TGTGCCATCAGCCAGGGGGTCGACACCGGGGAGCTGTTTTTT.

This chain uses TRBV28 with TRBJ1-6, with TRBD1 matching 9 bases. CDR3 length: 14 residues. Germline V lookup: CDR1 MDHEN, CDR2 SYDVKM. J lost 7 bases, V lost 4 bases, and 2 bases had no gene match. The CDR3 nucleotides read TGTGCCAGCAGTTACGACAGGGGGAATTCACCCCTCCACTTT. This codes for CASSYDRGNSPLHF.

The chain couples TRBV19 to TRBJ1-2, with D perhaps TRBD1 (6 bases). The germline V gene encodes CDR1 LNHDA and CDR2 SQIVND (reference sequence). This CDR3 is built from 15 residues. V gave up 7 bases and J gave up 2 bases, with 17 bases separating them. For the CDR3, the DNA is TGTGCCAGTAAAACCCCGGGACAAGCAAACTATGGCTACACCTTC. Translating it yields CASKTPGQANYGYTF.

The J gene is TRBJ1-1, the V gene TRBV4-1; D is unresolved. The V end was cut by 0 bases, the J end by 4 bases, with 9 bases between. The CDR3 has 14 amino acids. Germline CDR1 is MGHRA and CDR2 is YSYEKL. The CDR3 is CASSQETVSTEAFF. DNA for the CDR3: TGCGCCAGCAGCCAAGAAACGGTGAGCACTGAAGCTTTCTTT.

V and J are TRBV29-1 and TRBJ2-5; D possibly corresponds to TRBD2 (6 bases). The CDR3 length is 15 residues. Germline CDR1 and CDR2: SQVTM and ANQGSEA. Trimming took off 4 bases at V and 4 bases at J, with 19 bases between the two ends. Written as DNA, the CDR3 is TGCAGCGTTGGCCTCGATGGGCGGGGTGGAGAGACCCAGTACTTC. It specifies CSVGLDGRGGETQYF.

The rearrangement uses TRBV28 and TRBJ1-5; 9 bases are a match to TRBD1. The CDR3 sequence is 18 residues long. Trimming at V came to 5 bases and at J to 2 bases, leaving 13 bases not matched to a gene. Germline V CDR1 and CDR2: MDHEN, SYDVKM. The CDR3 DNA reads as TGTGCCAGCAGTCTATTAGACCTCCGGGACAGGGGCAATCAGCCCCAGCATTTT. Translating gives CASSLLDLRDRGNQPQHF.

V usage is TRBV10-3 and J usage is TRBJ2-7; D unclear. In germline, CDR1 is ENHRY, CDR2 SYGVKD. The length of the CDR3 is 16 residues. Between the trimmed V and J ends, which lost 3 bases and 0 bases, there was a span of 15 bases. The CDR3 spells CAISDPDRNPSYEQYF. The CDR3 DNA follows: TGTGCCATCAGTGATCCCGATCGTAACCCCTCCTACGAGCAGTACTTC.

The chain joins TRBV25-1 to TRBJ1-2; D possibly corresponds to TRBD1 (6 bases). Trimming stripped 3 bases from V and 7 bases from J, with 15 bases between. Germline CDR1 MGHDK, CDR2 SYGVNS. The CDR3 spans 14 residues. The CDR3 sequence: CASSDPQGRSGYTF. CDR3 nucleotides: TGTGCCAGCAGTGACCCTCAGGGGAGGAGTGGCTACACCTTC.

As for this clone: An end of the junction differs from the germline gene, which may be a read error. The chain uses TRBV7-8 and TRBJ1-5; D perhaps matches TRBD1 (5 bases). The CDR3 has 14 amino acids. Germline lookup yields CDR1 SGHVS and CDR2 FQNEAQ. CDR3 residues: CASSLVDSNQPQHF. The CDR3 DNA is TGTGCCAGCAGCTTAGTAGACAGCAACCAGCCCCAGCATTTT.

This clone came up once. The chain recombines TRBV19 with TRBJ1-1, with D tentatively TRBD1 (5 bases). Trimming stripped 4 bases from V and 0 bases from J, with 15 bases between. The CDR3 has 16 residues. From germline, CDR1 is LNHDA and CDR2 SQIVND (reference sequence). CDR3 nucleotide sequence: TGTGCCAGTAGTACCTTCCCGGGACCAATGAACACTGAAGCTTTCTTT. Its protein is CASSTFPGPMNTEAFF. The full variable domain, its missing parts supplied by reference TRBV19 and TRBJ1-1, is DGGITQSPKYLFRKEGQNVTLSCEQNLNHDAMYWYRQDPGQGLRLIYYSQIVNDFQKGDIAEGYSVSREKKESFPLTVTSAQKNPTAFYLCASSTFPGPMNTEAFFGQGTRLTVV.

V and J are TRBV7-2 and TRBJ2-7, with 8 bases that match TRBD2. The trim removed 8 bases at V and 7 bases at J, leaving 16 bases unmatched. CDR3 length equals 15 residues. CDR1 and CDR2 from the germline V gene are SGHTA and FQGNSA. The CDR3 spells CASSLTGLQRGEQYF. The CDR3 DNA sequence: TGTGCCAGCTCACTTACGGGGTTGCAGCGGGGGGAGCAGTACTTC.